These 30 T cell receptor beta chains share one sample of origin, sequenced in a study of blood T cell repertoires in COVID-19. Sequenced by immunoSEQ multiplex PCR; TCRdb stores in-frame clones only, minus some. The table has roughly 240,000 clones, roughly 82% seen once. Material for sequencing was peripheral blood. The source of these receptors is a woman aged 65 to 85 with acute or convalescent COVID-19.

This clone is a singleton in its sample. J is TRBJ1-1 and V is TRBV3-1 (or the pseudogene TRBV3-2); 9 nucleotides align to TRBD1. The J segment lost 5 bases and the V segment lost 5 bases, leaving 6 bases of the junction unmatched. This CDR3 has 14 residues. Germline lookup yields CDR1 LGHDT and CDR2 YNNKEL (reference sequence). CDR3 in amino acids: CASSYRGLGTEAFF. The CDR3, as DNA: TGTGCCAGCAGCTACAGGGGGCTGGGTACTGAAGCTTTCTTT.

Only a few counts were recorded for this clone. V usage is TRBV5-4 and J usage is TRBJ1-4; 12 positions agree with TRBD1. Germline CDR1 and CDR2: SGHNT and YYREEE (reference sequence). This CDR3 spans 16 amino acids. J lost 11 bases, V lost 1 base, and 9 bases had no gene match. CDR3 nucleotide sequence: TGTGCCAGCAGCTTGTCCCGGGACAGGGGGCGAGGGAAACTGTTTTTT. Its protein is CASSLSRDRGRGKLFF.

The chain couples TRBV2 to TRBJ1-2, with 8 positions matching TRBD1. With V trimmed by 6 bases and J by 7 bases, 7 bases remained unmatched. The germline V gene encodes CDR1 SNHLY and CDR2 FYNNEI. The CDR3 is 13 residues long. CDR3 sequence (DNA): TGTGCCAGCAGCGCGCAGGGGGCGGGTGGCTACACCTTC. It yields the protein CASSAQGAGGYTF.

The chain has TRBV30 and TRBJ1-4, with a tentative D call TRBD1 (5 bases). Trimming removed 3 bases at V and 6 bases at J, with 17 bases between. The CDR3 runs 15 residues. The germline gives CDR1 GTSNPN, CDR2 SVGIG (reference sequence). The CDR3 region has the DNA TGTGCCTGGAGGTTCCCCGGGTTAGGGGATGAAAAACTGTTTTTT. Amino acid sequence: CAWRFPGLGDEKLFF. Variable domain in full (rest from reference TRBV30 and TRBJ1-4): SQTIHQWPATLVQPVGSPLSLECTVEGTSNPNLYWYRQAAGRGLQLLFYSVGIGQISSEVPQNLSASRPQDRQFILSSKKLLLSDSGFYLCAWRFPGLGDEKLFFGSGTQLSVL.

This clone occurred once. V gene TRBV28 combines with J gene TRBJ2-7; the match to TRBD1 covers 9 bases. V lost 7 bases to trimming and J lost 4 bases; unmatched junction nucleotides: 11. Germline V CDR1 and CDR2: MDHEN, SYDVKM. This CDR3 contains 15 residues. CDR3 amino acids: CASTDPGQGLYEQYF. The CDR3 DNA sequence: TGTGCCAGCACCGATCCGGGACAGGGCTTATACGAGCAGTACTTC.

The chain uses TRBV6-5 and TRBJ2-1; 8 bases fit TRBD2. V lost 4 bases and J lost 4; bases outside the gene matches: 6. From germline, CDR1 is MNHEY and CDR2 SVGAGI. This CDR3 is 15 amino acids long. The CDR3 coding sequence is TGTGCCAGCAGTTCCTCCGGGACTAGATACAATGAGCAGTTCTTC. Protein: CASSSSGTRYNEQFF.

Written as DNA, the CDR3 is TGTGCCAGCAGCGTCACGGGAACGTCGACTGAAGCTTTCTTT. Translated, it gives CASSVTGTSTEAFF. The chain combines TRBV9 with TRBJ1-1; D gene unclear. Germline loops: CDR1 SGDLS, CDR2 YYNGEE. The CDR3 spans 14 residues. Trimming removed 2 bases from V and 5 bases from J, with 13 bases in between.

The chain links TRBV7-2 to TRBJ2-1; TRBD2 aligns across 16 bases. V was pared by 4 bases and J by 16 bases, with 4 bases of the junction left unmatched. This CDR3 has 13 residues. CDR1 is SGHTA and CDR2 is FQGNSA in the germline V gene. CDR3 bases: TGTGCCAGCAGCTCGGGACTAGCGGGGGGGGAATTCTTC. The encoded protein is CASSSGLAGGEFF.

The DNA of the CDR3 is TGTGCCAGCAGTTACGGGACAGCAAATCAGCCCCAGCATTTT. This codes for CASSYGTANQPQHF. This chain connects TRBV6-2 or TRBV6-3 to TRBJ1-5; 7 positions agree with TRBD1. Looked up from germline, CDR1 is MNHEY and CDR2 is SVGEGT. CDR3 size: 14 residues. V lost 2 bases and J lost 4; bases outside the gene matches: 2.

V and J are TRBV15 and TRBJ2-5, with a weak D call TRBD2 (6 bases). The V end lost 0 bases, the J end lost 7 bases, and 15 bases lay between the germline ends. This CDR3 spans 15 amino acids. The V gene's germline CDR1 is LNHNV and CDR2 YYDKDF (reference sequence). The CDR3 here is CATSRDLLGGRTQYF. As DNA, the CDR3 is TGTGCCACCAGCAGAGATCTTCTCGGGGGACGGACCCAGTACTTC.

CDR3 nucleotides: TGCGCCAGCAGCTTGGGGGGACAGGGCAACTATGGCTACACCTTC. Its protein is CASSLGGQGNYGYTF. This rearrangement joins TRBV5-1 to TRBJ1-2, with 9 nucleotides matching TRBD1. The junction had 2 bases not matched to a gene; V was cut back by 0 bases and J by 2 bases. Germline values: CDR1 SGHRS, CDR2 YFSETQ. This CDR3 region has 15 residues.

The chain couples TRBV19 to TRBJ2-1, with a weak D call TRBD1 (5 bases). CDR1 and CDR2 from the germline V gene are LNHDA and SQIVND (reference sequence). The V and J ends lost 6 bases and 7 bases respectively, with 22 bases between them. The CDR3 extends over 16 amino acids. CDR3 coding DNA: TGTGCCAGTAGCCCCATTGGGGCCGGAGTCGAGAATGAGCAGTTCTTC. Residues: CASSPIGAGVENEQFF.

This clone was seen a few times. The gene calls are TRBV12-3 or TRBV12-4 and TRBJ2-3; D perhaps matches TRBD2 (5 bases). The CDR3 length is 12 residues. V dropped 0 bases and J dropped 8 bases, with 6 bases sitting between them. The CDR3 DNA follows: TGTGCCAGCAGTTTAGCTCGGGGTACGCAGTATTTT. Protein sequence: CASSLARGTQYF.

As DNA, the CDR3 is TGTGCCAGCAGTTCCCAGGACAGCGCAACTAATGAAAAACTGTTTTTT. It translates to CASSSQDSATNEKLFF. This chain connects TRBV6-5 to TRBJ1-4, with D perhaps TRBD1 (6 bases). The CDR3 is made up of 16 amino acids. V was clipped by 4 bases and J by 0 bases, with 12 bases between them. Germline CDR1 and CDR2: MNHEY and SVGAGI.

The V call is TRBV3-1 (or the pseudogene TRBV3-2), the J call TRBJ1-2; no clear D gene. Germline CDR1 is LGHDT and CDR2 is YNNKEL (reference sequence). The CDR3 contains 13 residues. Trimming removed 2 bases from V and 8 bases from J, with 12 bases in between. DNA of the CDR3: TGTGCCAGCAGCCAACTAGGCGCAGAGGGCTACACCTTC. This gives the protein CASSQLGAEGYTF.

This chain's CDR3 is CASSLQGQETQYF. The CDR3 bases are TGTGCCAGCAGCTTACAGGGTCAAGAGACCCAGTACTTC. The V call is TRBV6-5, the J call TRBJ2-5; perhaps TRBD1 as D (6 bases). CDR3 length: 13 amino acids. V shed 6 bases and J shed 2 bases, with 10 bases lying between them. Looked up from germline, CDR1 is MNHEY and CDR2 is SVGAGI.

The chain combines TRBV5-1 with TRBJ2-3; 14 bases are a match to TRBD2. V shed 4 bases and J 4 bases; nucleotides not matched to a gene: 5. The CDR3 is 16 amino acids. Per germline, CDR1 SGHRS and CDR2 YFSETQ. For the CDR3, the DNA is TGCGCCAGCAGCATCGGACTAGCGGGGGGTTCAGATACGCAGTATTTT. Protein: CASSIGLAGGSDTQYF.

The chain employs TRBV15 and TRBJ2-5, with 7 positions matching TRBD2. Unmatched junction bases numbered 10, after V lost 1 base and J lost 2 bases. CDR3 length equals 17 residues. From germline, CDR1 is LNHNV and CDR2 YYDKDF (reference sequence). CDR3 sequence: CATSRAFLAGAQETQYF. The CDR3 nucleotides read TGTGCCACCAGCAGAGCTTTTTTAGCGGGCGCACAAGAGACCCAGTACTTC.

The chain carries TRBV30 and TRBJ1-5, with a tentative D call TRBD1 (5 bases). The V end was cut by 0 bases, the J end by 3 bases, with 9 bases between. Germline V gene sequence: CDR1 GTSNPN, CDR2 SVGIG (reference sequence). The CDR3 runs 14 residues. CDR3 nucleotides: TGTGCCTGGAGTGTATGGGGCAACAATCAGCCCCAGCATTTT. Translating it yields CAWSVWGNNQPQHF.

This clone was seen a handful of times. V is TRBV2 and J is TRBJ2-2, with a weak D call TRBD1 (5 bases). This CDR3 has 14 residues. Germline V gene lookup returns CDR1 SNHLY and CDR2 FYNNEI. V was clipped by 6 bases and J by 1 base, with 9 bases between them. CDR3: CASRRQQNTGELFF. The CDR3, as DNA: TGTGCCAGCAGGAGACAGCAGAACACCGGGGAGCTGTTTTTT.

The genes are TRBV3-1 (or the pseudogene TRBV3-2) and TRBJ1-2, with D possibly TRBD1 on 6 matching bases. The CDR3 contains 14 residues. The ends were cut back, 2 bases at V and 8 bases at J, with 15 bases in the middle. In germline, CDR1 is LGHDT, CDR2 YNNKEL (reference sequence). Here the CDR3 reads CASSQRQALGGYTF. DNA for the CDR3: TGTGCCAGCAGCCAAAGACAGGCCCTGGGGGGCTACACCTTC.

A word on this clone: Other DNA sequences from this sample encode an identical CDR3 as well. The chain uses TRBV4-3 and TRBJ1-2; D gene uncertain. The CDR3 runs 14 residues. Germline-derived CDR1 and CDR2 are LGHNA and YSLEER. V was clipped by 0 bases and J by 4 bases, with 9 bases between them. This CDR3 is CASSQDRVSYGYTF. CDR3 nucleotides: TGCGCCAGCAGCCAAGATCGGGTTAGCTATGGCTACACCTTC.

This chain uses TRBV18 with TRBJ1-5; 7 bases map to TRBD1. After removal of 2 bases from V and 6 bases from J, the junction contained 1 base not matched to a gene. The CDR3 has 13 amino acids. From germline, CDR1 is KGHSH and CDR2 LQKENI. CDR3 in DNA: TGTGCCAGCTCACCAGGGACAGCTCAGCCCCAGCATTTT. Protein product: CASSPGTAQPQHF. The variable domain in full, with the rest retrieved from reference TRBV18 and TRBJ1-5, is NAGVMQNPRHLVRRRGQEARLRCSPMKGHSHVYWYRQLPEEGLKFMVYLQKENIIDESGMPKERFSAEFPKEGPSILRIQQVVRGDSAAYFCASSPGTAQPQHFGDGTRLSIL.

The CDR3 nucleotides read TGCGCCAGCAGCCAAGATGCCAGGACTAGGACAACAGATACGCAGTATTTT. It yields the protein CASSQDARTRTTDTQYF. The chain recombines TRBV4-1 with TRBJ2-3; 7 bases match TRBD2. The germline V gene has CDR1 MGHRA and CDR2 YSYEKL. Trimming took 0 bases from V and 3 from J; bases not matched to a gene: 9. The CDR3 consists of 17 residues.

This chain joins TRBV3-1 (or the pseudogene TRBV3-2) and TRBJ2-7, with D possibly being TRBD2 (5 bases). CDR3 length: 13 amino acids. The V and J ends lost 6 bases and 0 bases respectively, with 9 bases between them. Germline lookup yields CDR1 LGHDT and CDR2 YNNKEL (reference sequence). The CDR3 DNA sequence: TGTGCCAGCAGTGTCGGGGTCTCCTACGAGCAGTACTTC. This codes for CASSVGVSYEQYF.

CDR3 nucleotides: TGTGCCAGCAGCGTAAACCCCCAGGGGGGTAATGAAAAACTGTTTTTT. It codes for CASSVNPQGGNEKLFF. The chain couples TRBV9 to TRBJ1-4; 7 nucleotides agree with TRBD1. Germline values: CDR1 SGDLS, CDR2 YYNGEE. This CDR3 comprises 16 residues. The J segment lost 4 bases and the V segment lost 1 base, leaving 7 bases of the junction unmatched.

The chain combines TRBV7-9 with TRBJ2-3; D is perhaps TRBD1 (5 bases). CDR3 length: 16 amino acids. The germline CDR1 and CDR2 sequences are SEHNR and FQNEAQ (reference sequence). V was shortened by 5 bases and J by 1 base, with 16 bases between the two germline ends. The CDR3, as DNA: TGTGCCAGCAGCGCATTTACAGGATCCGGCACAGATACGCAGTATTTT. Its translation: CASSAFTGSGTDTQYF.

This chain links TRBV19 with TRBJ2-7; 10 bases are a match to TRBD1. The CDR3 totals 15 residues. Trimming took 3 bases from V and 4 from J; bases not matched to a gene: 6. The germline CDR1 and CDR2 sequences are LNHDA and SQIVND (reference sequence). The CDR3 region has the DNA TGTGCCAGTAGTATTGGAGGGACAGGGGTATACGAGCAGTACTTC. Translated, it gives CASSIGGTGVYEQYF.

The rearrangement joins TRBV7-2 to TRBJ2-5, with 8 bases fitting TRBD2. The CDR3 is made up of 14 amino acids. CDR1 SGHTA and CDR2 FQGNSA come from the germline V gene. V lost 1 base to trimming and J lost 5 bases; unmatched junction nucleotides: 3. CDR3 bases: TGTGCCAGCAGCTTAGGCGGGGGGCCGGAGACCCAGTACTTC. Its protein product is CASSLGGGPETQYF.

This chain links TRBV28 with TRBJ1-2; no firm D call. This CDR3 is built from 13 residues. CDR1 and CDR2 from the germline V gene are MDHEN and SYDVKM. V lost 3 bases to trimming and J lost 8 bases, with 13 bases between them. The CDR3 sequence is CASSLEQLRGYTF. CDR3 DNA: TGTGCCAGCAGTTTGGAACAGCTTAGAGGCTACACCTTC.